The next 17 T cell receptor beta chains were all read from a single sample in a study of CD8 T cells in ankylosing spondylitis. TCRdb passed the 5' RACE reads through MiXCR, listing each CDR3 protein once. Of 250,000 to 400,000 distinct CDR3 sequences listed, under 14% are singletons. The sequenced sample consisted of blood, either unsorted or a sorted T cell fraction (not recorded which). All receptors derive from a female donor with ankylosing spondylitis or in good health (not recorded which).

This clonotype appeared many times. This chain links TRBV9 with TRBJ1-4; no firm D call. CDR3 length: 16 residues. V was trimmed by 4 bases and J by 3 bases, leaving 16 bases between them. CDR1 SGDLS and CDR2 YYNGEE come from the germline V gene. CDR3 in DNA: TGTGCCAGCAGCCTCTCTGGACGGTCGTCTAATGAAAAACTGTTTTTT. Translation gives CASSLSGRSSNEKLFF. The full variable domain, its missing parts supplied by reference TRBV9 and TRBJ1-4, is DSGVTQTPKHLITATGQRVTLRCSPRSGDLSVYWYQQSLDQGLQFLIQYYNGEERAKGNILERFSAQQFPDLHSELNLSSLELGDSALYFCASSLSGRSSNEKLFFGSGTQLSVL.

This clonotype showed up just once. V is TRBV20-1 and J is TRBJ2-2, with a weak D call TRBD1 (6 bases). The length of the CDR3 is 14 residues. The V end was cut by 3 bases, the J end by 4 bases, with 12 bases between. Germline CDR1 reads DFQATT; CDR2 reads SNEGSKA (reference sequence). The CDR3 DNA reads as TGCAGTGCTAGTAGTCACAGGGCCACCGGGGAGCTGTTTTTT. Protein: CSASSHRATGELFF.

This clonotype appeared many times. V is TRBV5-1 and J is TRBJ1-3; D unclear. Per germline, CDR1 SGHRS and CDR2 YFSETQ. CDR3 length: 16 amino acids. Trimming took 1 base from V and 0 from J, leaving 11 bases between them. CDR3: CASSLTSARSGNTIYF. CDR3 nucleotides: TGCGCCAGCAGCTTGACGTCAGCTCGCTCTGGAAACACCATATATTTT.

This clonotype was counted at least ten times. CDR3 amino acids: CASSPIGRVNTEAFF. The CDR3 coding sequence is TGTGCCAGCTCACCAATAGGACGGGTGAACACTGAAGCTTTCTTT. The genes are TRBV18 and TRBJ1-1; D gene uncertain. The CDR3 has 15 residues. V dropped 2 bases and J dropped 0 bases, with 10 bases sitting between them. Germline V gene sequence: CDR1 KGHSH, CDR2 LQKENI.

This clonotype occurred many times. The rearrangement links TRBV20-1 to TRBJ2-3, with 11 positions matching TRBD2. From germline, CDR1 is DFQATT and CDR2 SNEGSKA (reference sequence). Germline trimming cut 0 bases from V and 6 bases from J; bases unmatched to any gene: 5. This CDR3 contains 15 residues. The CDR3 DNA is TGCAGTGCTAGAGATATAGCGGGAGGGCCGGATACGCAGTATTTT. Translated: CSARDIAGGPDTQYF.

The V gene is TRBV12-3 or TRBV12-4, the J gene TRBJ1-4; the match to TRBD1 covers 9 bases. This CDR3 has 15 amino acids. Germline trimming cut 3 bases from V and 7 bases from J; bases unmatched to any gene: 6. The CDR3: CASSFPGTGFEKLFF. The CDR3 coding sequence is TGTGCCAGCAGTTTCCCCGGGACAGGGTTTGAAAAACTGTTTTTT.

Ten or more counts support this clonotype. The V call is TRBV12-3 or TRBV12-4, the J call TRBJ2-7; D may be TRBD1 (6 bases). With 6 bases removed from V and 6 bases from J, the gap between germline ends came to 9 bases. The CDR3 is 11 residues long. The CDR3 bases are TGTGCCAGCAGCAGGGGTACCGAGCAGTACTTC. Translated: CASSRGTEQYF.

This chain uses TRBV28 with TRBJ1-2; TRBD1 agrees at 9 bases. The V gene end was trimmed by 4 bases and the J gene end by 7 bases; junction bases not matched to a gene: 7. The CDR3 has 14 amino acids. Germline assignment: CDR1 MDHEN and CDR2 SYDVKM. The CDR3 is CASSSWTGEAGYTF. Written as DNA, the CDR3 is TGTGCCAGCAGTTCCTGGACAGGGGAGGCTGGCTACACCTTC.

In this sample, this clonotype turned up many times. This chain uses TRBV10-1 with TRBJ2-1; the D gene could be TRBD1 or TRBD2 (5 bases each). V lost 0 bases and J 4 bases, leaving 16 bases between the germline ends. The CDR3 runs 17 residues. In germline, CDR1 is WNHNN, CDR2 SYGVQD (reference sequence). The CDR3 loop reads CASSESSRDARYNEQFF. In nucleotides, the CDR3 is TGCGCCAGCAGTGAGTCGAGTCGGGACGCGCGTTACAATGAGCAGTTCTTC.

In its sample, this clonotype was seen many times. The chain employs TRBV5-1 and TRBJ1-1; D call uncertain. From germline, CDR1 is SGHRS and CDR2 YFSETQ. This CDR3 spans 15 amino acids. V was trimmed by 5 bases and J by 0 bases, leaving 14 bases between them. The CDR3 DNA reads TGCGCCAGCAGGTGGGAACAGAGTCTGAACACTGAAGCTTTCTTT. This gives the protein CASRWEQSLNTEAFF.

The J gene is TRBJ2-7, the V gene TRBV9, with 7 bases identical to TRBD2. CDR1 and CDR2 from the germline V gene are SGDLS and YYNGEE. V was pared by 7 bases and J by 7 bases, with 11 bases of the junction left unmatched. The CDR3 totals 13 residues. The CDR3 DNA reads TGTGCCAGCTCGCCGGGGGGTACGTCTGAGCAGTACTTC. Its protein product is CASSPGGTSEQYF. The full variable domain, with the rest looked up from reference TRBV9 and TRBJ2-7, is DSGVTQTPKHLITATGQRVTLRCSPRSGDLSVYWYQQSLDQGLQFLIQYYNGEERAKGNILERFSAQQFPDLHSELNLSSLELGDSALYFCASSPGGTSEQYFGPGTRLTVT.

This clonotype was counted a few times. J is TRBJ1-1 and V is TRBV7-2; D ambiguous. CDR1 is SGHTA and CDR2 is FQGNSA in the germline V gene. The CDR3 spans 13 residues. V gave up 1 base and J gave up 8 bases, with 11 bases separating them. Here the CDR3 reads CASSLDAPGEAFF. The CDR3 coding sequence is TGTGCCAGCAGCTTAGATGCCCCTGGGGAAGCTTTCTTT.

There are many counts of this clonotype. The J gene is TRBJ2-1, the V gene TRBV5-1; 7 bases match TRBD1. The CDR3 sequence is 13 residues long. Germline V gene data show CDR1 as SGHRS and CDR2 as YFSETQ. Trimming removed 4 bases from V and 15 bases from J; junction bases left unmatched: 13. The CDR3 sequence is CASSIDARGISFF. CDR3 bases: TGCGCCAGCAGCATCGACGCCAGGGGGATCTCGTTCTTC.

In this sample, this clonotype turned up a few times. CDR3 sequence reads: CASSLTSGRGETQYF. The CDR3 DNA is TGTGCCAGCAGCTTAACTAGCGGGAGGGGAGAGACCCAGTACTTC. This sequence joins TRBV7-2 and TRBJ2-5; 13 bases map to TRBD2. The CDR3 length is 15 residues. Germline lookup yields CDR1 SGHTA and CDR2 FQGNSA. The V segment lost 2 bases and the J segment 4 bases; nucleotides outside the gene matches: 1.

This clonotype was counted between two and nine times. J is TRBJ2-1 and V is TRBV12-3 or TRBV12-4; 9 nucleotides line up with TRBD1. The CDR3 contains 14 residues. With V trimmed by 6 bases and J by 6 bases, 6 bases remained unmatched. The CDR3 sequence is CASSDGTGLNEQFF. CDR3 coding DNA: TGTGCCAGCAGCGACGGGACAGGGCTCAATGAGCAGTTCTTC.

V is TRBV12-3 or TRBV12-4 and J is TRBJ2-5, with unresolved D. This CDR3 has 14 residues. The ends were cut back, 7 bases at V and 4 bases at J, with 16 bases in the middle. The CDR3 spells CASTSYPAGETQYF. The CDR3 nucleotides read TGTGCCAGCACCTCCTATCCAGCCGGAGAGACCCAGTACTTC.

This clonotype showed up many times. This chain links TRBV5-1 with TRBJ1-1; a weak D match, TRBD1 (6 bases). The germline CDR1 and CDR2 sequences are SGHRS and YFSETQ. V was shortened by 5 bases and J by 8 bases, with 7 bases between the two germline ends. The CDR3 has 10 residues. The CDR3 DNA reads as TGCGCCAGCAGTGACAGGGAAGCTTTCTTT. Its protein product is CASSDREAFF.